The T cell receptor beta chain under discussion was sequenced for a study of T-cell memory formation after mild COVID-19. Study-level background: Largely, TCR clusters stayed within a single donor.

TCRdb processed the 5' RACE reads anew with MiXCR; each CDR3 protein has one entry. The table includes roughly 510,000 distinct CDR3 sequences, 15% to 20% detected once. Findings and caveats of the study: Clones that contracted from day 15 to 85 had balanced CD4/CD8; later expanders were CD4+ biased.

In the case of this clonotype: Its antigen remains unknown. The germline gene is not matched at one end of the junction; a read error may be the cause.

The CDR3 has 12 amino acids. The source is an adult woman who had mild COVID-19 (a few samples of this study predate the infection). Cell type and time point are not known. Sequenced sample: PBMCs or a T cell subset sorted from them (not recorded which). This rearrangement joins TRBV12-3 or TRBV12-4 to TRBJ1-1, with a weak D call TRBD1 (6 bases). As DNA, the CDR3 is TGTGCCAGCAGTTTTCAGGCGAGGGGCCAGGGGTTT. Amino acid sequence: CASSFQARGQGF.